Following are 14 T cell receptor beta chains from one sample sequenced in a study of cytomegalovirus exposure and HLA in healthy donors (dated by TCRdb to about 2017). Receptor amplification or capture employed the immunoSEQ multiplex PCR assay. For the multiplex PCR, a mixture combining 60 forward primers for TCR Vbeta segments and 13 reverse primers for TCR Jbeta segments was used. TCRdb's version of the immuneACCESS table is confined to in-frame rearrangements and falls short of the full clone set. An unresolved V gene accounts for under half of the shortfall where checked; the remainder is of unknown origin. The sample table lists 150,000 or so clones, roughly 9.8% of them with a count of one. The ten largest make up less than 2% of the sample. The sequenced material came from PBMCs. Source of these receptors: a man aged 45 to 65 in good health and CMV-seronegative.

In its sample, this clone was seen a few times. In DNA form, the CDR3 reads TGTGCCAGCAGCCTTCGCGGGGATACCCAAGAGACCCAGTACTTC. Its translation is CASSLRGDTQETQYF. The chain employs TRBV4-2 and TRBJ2-5, with D tentatively TRBD2 (6 bases). From germline, CDR1 is LGHNA and CDR2 YNFKEQ. Trimming stripped 4 bases from V and 1 base from J, with 13 bases between. This CDR3 is 15 amino acids long.

This clone was seen only a few times. V is TRBV7-2 and J is TRBJ2-7; TRBD2 is a possible D gene (6 bases). CDR3 length: 19 residues. Germline CDR1 is SGHTA and CDR2 is FQGNSA. Trimming removed 3 bases at V and 0 bases at J, with 24 bases between. CDR3 region: CASSLRGPLGRESSYEQYF. The CDR3 region has the DNA TGTGCCAGCAGCTTGCGGGGCCCCCTAGGCAGGGAGAGCTCCTACGAGCAGTACTTC.

Comments on this clone: One end of the junction varies from germline; a read error may be responsible. The chain has TRBV14 and TRBJ2-7; 9 bases match TRBD2. This CDR3 has 17 amino acids. Germline assignment: CDR1 SGHDN and CDR2 FVKESK. The DNA for the CDR3 is TGTGCCAGCAGCCAAGATGCGGTAGCGGGAGCCTCCCACGAGCAGTACTTC. It translates to CASSQDAVAGASHEQYF. The full variable domain, its missing parts supplied by reference TRBV14 and TRBJ2-7, is EAGVTQFPSHSVIEKGQTVTLRCDPISGHDNLYWYRRVMGKEIKFLLHFVKESKQDESGMPNNRFLAERTGGTYSTLKVQPAELEDSGVYFCASSQDAVAGASHEQYFGPGTRLTVT.

The chain has TRBV6-1 and TRBJ2-7, with TRBD1 as a possible D gene (5 bases). Germline CDR1 MNHNS, CDR2 SASEGT. The CDR3 is made up of 13 amino acids. CDR3 coding DNA: TGTGTCAGTCTTCAGGGCAGCACCTACGAGCAGTACTTC. This codes for CVSLQGSTYEQYF.

V is TRBV25-1 and J is TRBJ2-3, with 14 nucleotides matching TRBD2. With 6 bases clipped from V and 0 bases from J, the junction kept 8 bases outside the gene matches. The CDR3 length is 18 residues. Germline V gene data show CDR1 as MGHDK and CDR2 as SYGVNS. The CDR3 protein is CASSKGLAGGASTDTQYF. CDR3 bases: TGTGCCAGCAGCAAAGGACTAGCGGGGGGTGCTAGCACAGATACGCAGTATTTT.

This clone came up a few times. The V gene is TRBV11-2, the J gene TRBJ2-7; 10 bases agree with TRBD2. The CDR3 length is 14 residues. Germline CDR1 is SGHAT and CDR2 is FQNNGV. The ends lost 8 bases at V and 4 bases at J; junction bases unmatched: 8. CDR3 sequence reads: CASATPSGSYEQYF. Written as DNA, the CDR3 is TGTGCCAGCGCCACCCCTAGCGGGAGTTACGAGCAGTACTTC.

This clone was observed a handful of times. V and J are TRBV28 and TRBJ2-1, with unresolved D. The CDR3 extends over 15 amino acids. In germline, CDR1 is MDHEN, CDR2 SYDVKM. Trimming stripped 6 bases from V and 3 bases from J, with 15 bases between. The CDR3 region is CASRLAGGNYNEQFF. The CDR3 nucleotides are TGTGCCAGCAGGCTTGCCGGCGGAAACTACAATGAGCAGTTCTTC.

This clone was found a few times. This chain uses TRBV29-1 with TRBJ2-5, with D possibly matching TRBD1 (6 bases). Germline V gene lookup returns CDR1 SQVTM and CDR2 ANQGSEA. The CDR3 is 13 residues long. Trimming took off 3 bases at V and 1 base at J, with 9 bases between the two ends. CDR3 nucleotide sequence: TGCAGCGTTGAGGGGGCCAGCCAAGAGACCCAGTACTTC. The encoded protein is CSVEGASQETQYF. The full variable domain, its missing parts supplied by reference TRBV29-1 and TRBJ2-5, is SAVISQKPSRDICQRGTSLTIQCQVDSQVTMMFWYRQQPGQSLTLIATANQGSEATYESGFVIDKFPISRPNLTFSTLTVSNMSPEDSSIYLCSVEGASQETQYFGPGTRLLVL.

The genes are TRBV5-1 and TRBJ2-3, with 8 bases aligning to TRBD1. The V gene's germline CDR1 is SGHRS and CDR2 YFSETQ. J lost 8 bases, V lost 0 bases, and 11 bases had no gene match. The CDR3 contains 16 residues. The CDR3, as DNA: TGCGCCAGCAGCTTGGCGTCAGGGGGCCTGTCCAGTACGCAGTATTTT. Its translation is CASSLASGGLSSTQYF.

The chain uses TRBV6-1 and TRBJ2-7; maybe TRBD2 (6 bases). Per germline, CDR1 MNHNS and CDR2 SASEGT. The CDR3 loop spans 13 amino acids. The germline V and J ends were trimmed by 8 bases and 0 bases, with 11 bases remaining between them. The CDR3 coding sequence is TGTGCCAGCCGGGGGACCGCCTCCTACGAGCAGTACTTC. It translates to CASRGTASYEQYF.

This clone was found a few times. The rearrangement uses TRBV28 and TRBJ2-3; 7 nucleotides line up with TRBD2. Trimming cost V 5 bases and J 8 bases; bases outside gene matches: 10. The CDR3 is made up of 14 amino acids. Germline V CDR1 and CDR2: MDHEN, SYDVKM. CDR3: CASSLGRVKGTQYF. CDR3 sequence (DNA): TGTGCCAGCAGTCTAGGGAGGGTTAAGGGTACGCAGTATTTT.

This chain joins TRBV27 and TRBJ2-5; TRBD1 aligns across 11 bases. Trimming removed 5 bases from V and 5 bases from J; junction bases left unmatched: 4. The CDR3 length is 14 residues. Germline loops: CDR1 MNHEY, CDR2 SMNVEV (reference sequence). CDR3 coding DNA: TGTGCCAGCAGTCAATGGGACAGGGGGGAGACCCAGTACTTC. Protein: CASSQWDRGETQYF.

This clone was seen a handful of times. This chain connects TRBV4-2 to TRBJ2-3; 9 nucleotides align to TRBD2. This CDR3 comprises 17 residues. The ends lost 0 bases at V and 5 bases at J; junction bases unmatched: 9. CDR1 and CDR2 (germline): LGHNA, YNFKEQ. CDR3 loop: CASSQDPASGTGDTQYF. The CDR3 nucleotides read TGTGCCAGCAGCCAAGATCCGGCTAGCGGGACCGGAGATACGCAGTATTTT.

The table lists this clone with a few counts. The chain carries TRBV28 and TRBJ1-1, with 7 bases fitting TRBD1. CDR1 is MDHEN and CDR2 is SYDVKM in the germline V gene. This CDR3 region has 15 residues. The J segment lost 1 base and the V segment lost 4 bases, leaving 6 bases of the junction unmatched. For the CDR3, the DNA is TGTGCCAGCAGTTCTACAGGGGTACCGAACACTGAAGCTTTCTTT. It codes for CASSSTGVPNTEAFF.